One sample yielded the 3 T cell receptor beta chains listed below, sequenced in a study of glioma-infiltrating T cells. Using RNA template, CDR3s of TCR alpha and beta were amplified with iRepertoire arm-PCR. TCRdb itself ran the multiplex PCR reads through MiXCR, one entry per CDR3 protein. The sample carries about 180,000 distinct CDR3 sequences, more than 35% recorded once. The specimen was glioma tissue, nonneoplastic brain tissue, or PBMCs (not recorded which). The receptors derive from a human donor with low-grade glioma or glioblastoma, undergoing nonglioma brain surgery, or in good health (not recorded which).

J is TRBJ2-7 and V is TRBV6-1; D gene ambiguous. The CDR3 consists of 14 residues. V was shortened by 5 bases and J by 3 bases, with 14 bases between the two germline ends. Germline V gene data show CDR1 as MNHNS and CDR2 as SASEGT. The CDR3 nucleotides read TGTGCCAGCAGTCGATCGAGGTCCGACTACGAGCAGTACTTC. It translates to CASSRSRSDYEQYF.

The CDR3 reads CASSRGSGGLETQYF. The CDR3 DNA reads TGCGCCAGCAGCCGCGGATCCGGGGGACTAGAAACGCAGTATTTT. The chain carries TRBV4-1 and TRBJ2-3; 8 positions agree with TRBD2. The CDR3 has 15 residues. Germline values: CDR1 MGHRA, CDR2 YSYEKL. With 4 bases clipped from V and 9 bases from J, the junction kept 12 bases outside the gene matches.

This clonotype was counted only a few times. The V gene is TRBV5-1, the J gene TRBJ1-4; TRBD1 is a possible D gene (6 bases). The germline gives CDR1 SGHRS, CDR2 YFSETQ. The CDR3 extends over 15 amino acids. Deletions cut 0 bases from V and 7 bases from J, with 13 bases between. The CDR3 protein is CASSLATGLSEKLFF. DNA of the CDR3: TGCGCCAGCAGCTTGGCCACAGGGCTGAGTGAAAAACTGTTTTTT.